Following are 25 T cell receptor beta chains from one sample sequenced in a study of CD8 T cells in Susac syndrome. RNA totalling about 0.45 to 1 ug underwent reverse transcription with random hexamers. One entry per CDR3 protein, called by TCRdb with MiXCR from the immunoSEQ multiplex PCR reads. In the table there are some 99,000 distinct CDR3 sequences, roughly 94% of which are singletons. Sequencing input: CD4+ T cells from PBMCs. Source of these receptors: a human donor with Susac syndrome.

This clonotype was counted between two and nine times. This sequence joins TRBV7-2 and TRBJ2-3; perhaps TRBD2 as D (6 bases). Between the trimmed V and J ends, which lost 5 bases and 0 bases, there was a span of 12 bases. This CDR3 comprises 15 residues. In germline, CDR1 is SGHTA, CDR2 FQGNSA. The CDR3 loop is CASSRSGLSTDTQYF. In nucleotides, the CDR3 is TGTGCCAGCAGCCGCAGCGGGTTAAGCACAGATACGCAGTATTTT.

The chain couples TRBV23-1 to TRBJ1-5; 10 bases match TRBD1. TRBV23-1 is noted as an ORF with a role that remains uncertain. The ends lost 0 bases at V and 6 bases at J; junction bases unmatched: 5. This CDR3 comprises 16 residues. In DNA form, the CDR3 reads TGCGCCAGCAGTCAATCCGACAGGGGGCTCGGTCAGCCCCAGCATTTT. Its translation is CASSQSDRGLGQPQHF.

The genes are TRBV30 and TRBJ1-1; no definite D call. The CDR3 is 12 residues long. Germline-derived CDR1 and CDR2 are GTSNPN and SVGIG (reference sequence). The V gene lost 5 bases and the J gene lost 7 bases, with 14 bases spanning the gap. CDR3 in amino acids: CAWGGLSFEAFF. The CDR3 DNA follows: TGTGCCTGGGGTGGACTCTCATTTGAAGCTTTCTTT.

The chain couples TRBV9 to TRBJ2-1; D is possibly TRBD2 (5 bases). CDR1 is SGDLS, CDR2 YYNGEE, per germline. The CDR3 contains 15 residues. Trimming stripped 0 bases from V and 10 bases from J, with 17 bases between. CDR3 region: CASSVDLMVGREQFF. The CDR3 region has the DNA TGTGCCAGCAGCGTAGATCTGATGGTGGGGAGAGAGCAGTTCTTC.

The chain combines TRBV5-4 with TRBJ1-1, with D tentatively TRBD1 (5 bases). V was trimmed by 4 bases and J by 1 base, leaving 11 bases between them. The CDR3 is 14 amino acids. CDR1 is SGHNT and CDR2 is YYREEE in the germline V gene (reference sequence). CDR3 sequence reads: CASSPKGPNTEAFF. CDR3 bases: TGTGCCAGCAGCCCCAAGGGACCGAACACTGAAGCTTTCTTT.

J is TRBJ1-3 and V is TRBV29-1; the D gene is possibly TRBD1 (5 bases). This CDR3 has 11 amino acids. Per the germline V gene, CDR1 is SQVTM and CDR2 is ANQGSEA. CDR3 DNA: TGCGGGGGAAACTCTGGAAACACCATATATTTT. Its protein product is CGGNSGNTIYF.

CDR3 in DNA: TGTGCCTGGAGCCCGGCGGTGAACACCGGGGAGCTGTTTTTT. Protein sequence: CAWSPAVNTGELFF. This chain uses TRBV30 with TRBJ2-2; D unresolved. Germline V gene sequence: CDR1 GTSNPN, CDR2 SVGIG (reference sequence). Trimming took off 3 bases at V and 1 base at J, with 9 bases between the two ends. CDR3 size: 14 residues. Complete variable domain (other parts from reference TRBV30 and TRBJ2-2): SQTIHQWPATLVQPVGSPLSLECTVEGTSNPNLYWYRQAAGRGLQLLFYSVGIGQISSEVPQNLSASRPQDRQFILSSKKLLLSDSGFYLCAWSPAVNTGELFFGEGSRLTVL.

The V call is TRBV20-1, the J call TRBJ2-5, with 9 positions matching TRBD1. CDR1 and CDR2 from the germline V gene are DFQATT and SNEGSKA (reference sequence). The CDR3 runs to 13 residues. V shed 5 bases and J 5 bases; nucleotides not matched to a gene: 6. The CDR3 sequence: CSAGDRAKETQYF. The CDR3 bases are TGCAGTGCTGGGGACAGGGCGAAGGAGACCCAGTACTTC.

This clonotype has a single count. This CDR3 reads CAWREGPDKGLNQPQHF. Written as DNA, the CDR3 is TGTGCCTGGAGAGAGGGGCCCGACAAGGGTCTCAATCAGCCCCAGCATTTT. The V and J genes are TRBV30 and TRBJ1-5; a possible D gene is TRBD1 (5 bases). CDR1 and CDR2 (germline): GTSNPN, SVGIG (reference sequence). V was trimmed by 3 bases and J by 3 bases, leaving 21 bases between them. The CDR3 loop spans 17 amino acids.

The V call is TRBV29-1, the J call TRBJ2-2, with 9 bases lining up with TRBD2. With V trimmed by 3 bases and J by 6 bases, 8 bases remained unmatched. Germline V gives CDR1 SQVTM, CDR2 ANQGSEA. This CDR3 has 15 residues. The CDR3 coding sequence is TGCAGCGTTGAGGCGGGGGGGCCGATACCCGGGGAGCTGTTTTTT. It translates to CSVEAGGPIPGELFF.

The V call is TRBV25-1, the J call TRBJ2-1; D is ambiguous. Germline V gene data show CDR1 as MGHDK and CDR2 as SYGVNS. V lost 5 bases to trimming and J lost 0 bases, with 11 bases between them. The CDR3 totals 15 residues. CDR3 sequence (DNA): TGTGCCAGCAGTCGGAATACGTTCTCCTACAATGAGCAGTTCTTC. Amino acids: CASSRNTFSYNEQFF.

The V and J genes are TRBV5-4 and TRBJ2-5, with 10 bases fitting TRBD1. The CDR3 consists of 14 residues. V gave up 4 bases and J gave up 7 bases; unmatched junction bases: 7. Germline CDR1 is SGHNT and CDR2 is YYREEE (reference sequence). In DNA form, the CDR3 reads TGTGCCAGCAGCGCCGGGACAGGGGAGGCGACCCAGTACTTC. This codes for CASSAGTGEATQYF.

This chain joins TRBV29-1 and TRBJ2-3; D is unresolved. Between the trimmed V and J ends, which lost 5 bases and 5 bases, there was a span of 11 bases. Germline CDR1 SQVTM, CDR2 ANQGSEA. The CDR3 length is 12 residues. The CDR3 reads CSVLPIRDTQYF. As DNA, the CDR3 is TGCAGCGTTCTCCCTATAAGAGATACGCAGTATTTT.

This chain links TRBV10-3 with TRBJ1-1, with 7 bases that match TRBD1. V trimming: 3 bases; J trimming: 0 bases; junction bases outside the gene matches: 4. The CDR3 totals 15 residues. Germline V lookup: CDR1 ENHRY, CDR2 SYGVKD. The CDR3 sequence: CAISDSDRMNTEAFF. The CDR3 DNA is TGTGCCATCAGTGACTCGGACAGGATGAACACTGAAGCTTTCTTT.

J is TRBJ2-5 and V is TRBV23-1; D is unclear. TRBV23-1 is recorded as an ORF, its role being uncertain. Trimming left V 2 bases short and J 1 base short, with 8 bases between. The CDR3 extends over 14 amino acids. CDR3 coding DNA: TGCGCCAGCAGTCAACCGAACCCCCAAGAGACCCAGTACTTC. Protein: CASSQPNPQETQYF.

In this sample, this clonotype turned up once. The J gene is TRBJ2-1, the V gene TRBV18, with TRBD1 matching over 9 bases. The germline CDR1 and CDR2 sequences are KGHSH and LQKENI. This CDR3 spans 15 amino acids. Trimming cost V 4 bases and J 6 bases; bases outside gene matches: 7. The CDR3 here is CASSQGQGNGNEQFF. CDR3 nucleotides: TGTGCCAGCTCACAGGGACAGGGCAACGGCAATGAGCAGTTCTTC.

V is TRBV20-1 and J is TRBJ1-6; D might be TRBD1 (5 bases). V was pared by 3 bases and J by 8 bases, with 11 bases between. This CDR3 contains 13 residues. Looked up from germline, CDR1 is DFQATT and CDR2 is SNEGSKA (reference sequence). The CDR3 nucleotides are TGCAGTGCTAGTCCAGGGTATCATTCACCCCTCCACTTT. Protein sequence: CSASPGYHSPLHF.

The J gene is TRBJ2-7, the V gene TRBV20-1, with TRBD2 matching 7 bases. This CDR3 spans 14 amino acids. The ends lost 5 bases at V and 2 bases at J; junction bases unmatched: 9. Per the germline V gene, CDR1 is DFQATT and CDR2 is SNEGSKA (reference sequence). The chain's CDR3 is CSAASGGRPYEQYF. The DNA of the CDR3 is TGCAGTGCTGCCTCGGGGGGTCGACCCTACGAGCAGTACTTC.

V usage is TRBV6-2 or TRBV6-3 and J usage is TRBJ1-2; D is undetermined. V lost 5 bases to trimming and J lost 4 bases, with 11 bases between them. The germline V gene has CDR1 MNHEY and CDR2 SVGEGT. The CDR3 length is 13 residues. Here the CDR3 DNA reads TGTGCCAGCAGTGACGCGGGGATCTATGGCTACACCTTC. Translating it yields CASSDAGIYGYTF.

The chain uses TRBV6-1 and TRBJ1-2, with a weak D call TRBD1 (5 bases). V lost 6 bases and J lost 7, with 15 bases in between. Germline V gene data show CDR1 as MNHNS and CDR2 as SASEGT. The CDR3 runs to 13 residues. DNA of the CDR3: TGTGCCAGCAGGCCTCTACCAGGGTTTGGCTACACCTTC. Its protein product is CASRPLPGFGYTF.

J is TRBJ1-3 and V is TRBV27; a possible D gene is TRBD1 (6 bases). The V gene lost 7 bases and the J gene lost 0 bases, with 16 bases spanning the gap. The CDR3 contains 16 residues. Germline V gene lookup returns CDR1 MNHEY and CDR2 SMNVEV (reference sequence). The CDR3 region has the DNA TGTGCCAGCATCCATCCACAGGGATACTCTGGAAACACCATATATTTT. Translated: CASIHPQGYSGNTIYF.

J is TRBJ1-2 and V is TRBV9, with D possibly being TRBD1 (5 bases). CDR1 and CDR2 (germline): SGDLS, YYNGEE. This CDR3 has 15 residues. V was cut by 0 bases and J by 4 bases, with 13 bases left in between. The CDR3 DNA is TGTGCCAGCAGCGTAGGGGGCACCACCCCCTATGGCTACACCTTC. Residues: CASSVGGTTPYGYTF.

V usage is TRBV20-1 and J usage is TRBJ1-6, with TRBD1 as a possible D gene (5 bases). The CDR3 covers 12 residues. V lost 1 base and J lost 10, with 8 bases in between. Germline CDR1 is DFQATT and CDR2 is SNEGSKA (reference sequence). This CDR3 is CSARGGRSPLHF. CDR3 coding DNA: TGCAGTGCTAGAGGGGGCAGGTCACCCCTCCACTTT.

V and J are TRBV18 and TRBJ2-5; TRBD1 agrees at 7 bases. The CDR3 spans 15 residues. Trimming removed 2 bases from V and 1 base from J; junction bases left unmatched: 4. CDR1 is KGHSH, CDR2 LQKENI, per germline. Here the CDR3 reads CASSPSGQTQETQYF. The CDR3 DNA sequence: TGTGCCAGCTCACCATCGGGACAGACCCAAGAGACCCAGTACTTC.

This chain joins TRBV19 and TRBJ2-7; 11 nucleotides match TRBD2. The ends lost 6 bases at V and 7 bases at J; junction bases unmatched: 8. The CDR3 spans 14 residues. The germline V gene has CDR1 LNHDA and CDR2 SQIVND (reference sequence). DNA for the CDR3: TGTGCCAGTAGGAGGACTAGCGGGCCGGGGGAGCAGTACTTC. This codes for CASRRTSGPGEQYF. Complete variable domain (other parts from reference TRBV19 and TRBJ2-7): DGGITQSPKYLFRKEGQNVTLSCEQNLNHDAMYWYRQDPGQGLRLIYYSQIVNDFQKGDIAEGYSVSREKKESFPLTVTSAQKNPTAFYLCASRRTSGPGEQYFGPGTRLTVT.